The rows below give T cell receptor beta chains drawn from one sample of a study of identical twins. TCRdb fed the 5' RACE reads into MiXCR, producing one record per CDR3 protein. This sample yields 470,000 or so distinct CDR3 sequences, of which about 24% are seen a single time; about 2.7% belongs to the top ten. Another study also made use of these data, one on T cells expressing NK-cell markers.

The sequenced sample consisted of CD4+ T cells sorted from blood. These receptors were taken from a woman younger than 35 in good health. Each CDR3 is given with its conserved first and last residue. D genes are given only for firm matches. A row's size may be missing; if present it is once, few, many or a size class.

cdr3_length	j_call	d_call	clone_size	v_call	cdr3_nt	cdr3_aa
16	TRBJ2-7	TRBD1	once	TRBV7-2	TGTGCCAGCAGCTACCGACAGGGGATCCTGTCAGGGGAGCAGTACTTC	CASSYRQGILSGEQYF
15	TRBJ2-5	NA	NA	TRBV5-1	TGCGCCAGCAGCGGGGGGAGCCGTACGCAAGAGACCCAGTACTTC	CASSGGSRTQETQYF
11	TRBJ2-1	NA	few	TRBV5-1	TGCGCCAGCAGCTTGGACTACGATCTGTTCTTC	CASSLDYDLFF
13	TRBJ2-1	NA	NA	TRBV9	TGTGCCAGCAGCCTCCGGCTATACAATGAGCAGTTCTTC	CASSLRLYNEQFF
14	TRBJ2-5	NA	once	TRBV7-7	TGTGCCAGCAGCCGGAGCGGCGGGATCCAGACCCAGTACTTC	CASSRSGGIQTQYF
15	TRBJ2-3	TRBD2	NA	TRBV3-1	TGTGCCAGCAGCCAATGGACGGGGGGGCCAGATACGCAGTATTTT	CASSQWTGGPDTQYF
15	TRBJ2-3	TRBD2	NA	TRBV5-1	TGCGCCAGCAGCTTTAGCGGGACGAGCACAGATACGCAGTATTTT	CASSFSGTSTDTQYF
16	TRBJ2-1	TRBD2	few	TRBV12-3/TRBV12-4	TGTGCCAGCAGATCGGGAGGAGCGGCCAGCTACAATGAGCAGTTCTTC	CASRSGGAASYNEQFF
12	TRBJ1-2	NA	few	TRBV28	TGTGCCAGCAGTTTTTTCCAGGGTGGCTACACCTTC	CASSFFQGGYTF
15	TRBJ2-7	TRBD2	few	TRBV6-5	TGTGCCAGCAGTAACCCCTGGACTAGCGTTAACGAGCAGTACTTC	CASSNPWTSVNEQYF
14	TRBJ2-7	NA	NA	TRBV7-2	TGTGCCAGCAGCTTAGTAGAAGGACCCTACGAGCAGTACTTC	CASSLVEGPYEQYF
16	TRBJ2-2	TRBD2	NA	TRBV12-3/TRBV12-4	TGTGCCAGCAGTTCCCACAGCGGGGGGGGAACCGGGGAGCTGTTTTTT	CASSSHSGGGTGELFF
13	TRBJ2-1	NA	NA	TRBV7-8	TGTGCCAGCAGCTTAGGCGTAAGTAATGAGCAGTTCTTC	CASSLGVSNEQFF
13	TRBJ2-7	NA	NA	TRBV6-2/TRBV6-3	TGTGCCAGCAAAAGGGACCATCACTACGAGCAGTACTTC	CASKRDHHYEQYF
15	TRBJ1-1	NA	once	TRBV10-3	TGTGCCATCAGTGAGTCGACAAGGATGGTGGCTGAAGCTTTCTTT	CAISESTRMVAEAFF
17	TRBJ2-6	TRBD2	NA	TRBV4-3	TGCGCCAGCAGCCAAGCGGGAGGAGGGTCTGGGGCCAACGTCCTGACTTTC	CASSQAGGGSGANVLTF
15	TRBJ2-7	TRBD2	NA	TRBV7-2	TGTGCCAGCAGCTTAATCAGAGCGGGAGAGTACGAGCAGTACTTC	CASSLIRAGEYEQYF
13	TRBJ2-1	NA	NA	TRBV6-2/TRBV6-3	TGTGCCAGCAGTTACTGGGCATCGCATGAGCAGTTCTTC	CASSYWASHEQFF
15	TRBJ2-1	TRBD2	once	TRBV5-1	TGCGCCAGCTCTAGCGGGACTGCCCACTACAATGAGCAGTTCTTC	CASSSGTAHYNEQFF
13	TRBJ2-1	NA	few	TRBV29-1	TGCAGCGTTGAAGGGCAGGGGGGCAATGAGCAGTTCTTC	CSVEGQGGNEQFF
13	TRBJ2-1	NA	few	TRBV30	TGTGCCTGGACGAGAGGGCCGTACAATGAGCAGTTCTTC	CAWTRGPYNEQFF
14	TRBJ2-3	NA	NA	TRBV24-1	TGTGCCACCAGTGACCATAAAGTTGCAGATACGCAGTATTTT	CATSDHKVADTQYF
13	TRBJ1-2	NA	NA	TRBV12-3/TRBV12-4	TGTGCCAGCAGGGAAACAGGGTTGGAGGGCTACACCTTC	CASRETGLEGYTF
16	TRBJ2-3	TRBD2	NA	TRBV15	TGTGCCACCAGCACCCCACGGGGGGGCCTTTGGGATACGCAGTATTTT	CATSTPRGGLWDTQYF
14	TRBJ2-5	NA	many	TRBV5-5	TGTGCCAGCAACGTCCGGGACTCCCAAGAGACCCAGTACTTC	CASNVRDSQETQYF
16	TRBJ2-1	TRBD2	few	TRBV10-3	TGTGCCATCAGTGAGGGCTCACTAGCGGGTTACAATGAGCAGTTCTTC	CAISEGSLAGYNEQFF
12	TRBJ1-5	NA	NA	TRBV15	TGTGCCACCAGCGGAGGGAATCAGCCCCAGCATTTT	CATSGGNQPQHF
13	TRBJ1-1	NA	NA	TRBV12-3/TRBV12-4	TGTGCCAGCAGACAACAGGGAAGGACTGAAGCTTTCTTT	CASRQQGRTEAFF
13	TRBJ2-7	NA	NA	TRBV3-1	TGTGCCAGCTCCGGGGGATTCGACTACGAGCAGTACTTC	CASSGGFDYEQYF
15	TRBJ2-7	TRBD2	NA	TRBV18	TGTGCCAGCTCATGGACTAGCGGGAACCTATTCGAGCAGTACTTC	CASSWTSGNLFEQYF
15	TRBJ2-3	NA	NA	TRBV6-5	TGTGCCAGCAGTTACGCGGGCCTCACGGAAGTGTCGCAGTATTTT	CASSYAGLTEVSQYF
15	TRBJ2-3	NA	few	TRBV12-5	TGTGCTAGTGGTTTGGAACTCGGGCGCACAGATACGCAGTATTTT	CASGLELGRTDTQYF
15	TRBJ2-7	NA	NA	TRBV4-3	TGCGCCAGCAGCCAAGATAGGGAGCGGGTGATGGAGCAGTACTTC	CASSQDRERVMEQYF
17	TRBJ1-1	NA	NA	TRBV7-8	TGTGCCAGCAGCACGACCGTATTCAGGGGAAGGGGAACTGAAGCTTTCTTT	CASSTTVFRGRGTEAFF
13	TRBJ1-1	NA	NA	TRBV12-3/TRBV12-4	TGTGCCAGCAGTTTCGAGGTGGGCACTGAAGCTTTCTTT	CASSFEVGTEAFF
15	TRBJ2-2	TRBD2	NA	TRBV5-1	TGCGCCAGCACCTCAGCGGGACCCCAGACCGGGGAGCTGTTTTTT	CASTSAGPQTGELFF
14	TRBJ1-1	NA	few	TRBV7-2	TGTGCCAGCAGCTTAGGGGCGGAGCGTACCGGGTCTTTCTTT	CASSLGAERTGSFF
11	TRBJ2-5	NA	NA	TRBV20-1	TGCAGTGCTAGGGGGCAAGAGACCCAGTACTTC	CSARGQETQYF
15	TRBJ2-1	NA	NA	TRBV7-9	TGTGCCAGCAGCTTAGCGGGACCCACCTACAATGAGCAGTTCTTC	CASSLAGPTYNEQFF
13	TRBJ2-3	NA	NA	TRBV10-3	TGTGCCATCCGCCAACAAGAGGGGGATACGCAGTATTTT	CAIRQQEGDTQYF
12	TRBJ1-2	NA	few	TRBV7-9	TGTGCCAGCACCCGAGGCGGGGATGGCTACACCTTC	CASTRGGDGYTF
15	TRBJ2-3	NA	NA	TRBV6-5	TGTGCCAGCAGTTTGCGTGGGGCTACGACAGATACGCAGTATTTT	CASSLRGATTDTQYF
15	TRBJ2-1	TRBD2	once	TRBV15	TGTGCCACCAGCAGAGTTATAGCGGGAGTGAGTGAGCAGTTCTTC	CATSRVIAGVSEQFF
13	TRBJ2-1	TRBD1	many	TRBV18	TGTGCCAGCTCACCACACAGGGGCGCTGAGCAGTTCTTC	CASSPHRGAEQFF
14	TRBJ2-3	TRBD1	NA	TRBV24-1	TGTGCCACCAGTGATCCCGGACAGGGACATACGCAGTATTTT	CATSDPGQGHTQYF
11	TRBJ2-7	NA	NA	TRBV29-1	TGCAGCGCCGGGGAGGACTACGAGCAGTACTTC	CSAGEDYEQYF
13	TRBJ2-7	TRBD1	few	TRBV2	TGTGCCAGCAGTGGAAGGGGGCCCTACGAGCAGTACTTC	CASSGRGPYEQYF
18	TRBJ2-7	TRBD2	once	TRBV20-1	TGCAGTGCTAGAGCCGGGACTAGCGGGCTTCTTACCAACTACGAGCAGTACTTC	CSARAGTSGLLTNYEQYF
15	TRBJ2-3	NA	NA	TRBV11-2	TGTGCCAGCAGCTTGGGGAGTGCAGTGGCAGATACGCAGTATTTT	CASSLGSAVADTQYF
15	TRBJ2-1	TRBD2	few	TRBV12-3/TRBV12-4	TGTGCCAGCACCCCGGGACTAGCGGCCTACAATGAGCAGTTCTTC	CASTPGLAAYNEQFF
13	TRBJ1-2	NA	many	TRBV12-3/TRBV12-4	TGTGCCAGCAGTGTGATAACTGCGGATGGCTACACCTTC	CASSVITADGYTF
14	TRBJ2-1	NA	NA	TRBV11-3	TGTGCCAGCAGCTTACGGACGCCGTACAATGAGCAGTTCTTC	CASSLRTPYNEQFF
11	TRBJ2-1	NA	few	TRBV20-1	TGCAGTGCTAGGACGGGAGTCCCGCAGTTCTTC	CSARTGVPQFF
16	TRBJ2-1	TRBD2	NA	TRBV20-1	TGCAGTGCTAGAGATCGGTTAGCGGGGGCCTACAATGAGCAGTTCTTC	CSARDRLAGAYNEQFF